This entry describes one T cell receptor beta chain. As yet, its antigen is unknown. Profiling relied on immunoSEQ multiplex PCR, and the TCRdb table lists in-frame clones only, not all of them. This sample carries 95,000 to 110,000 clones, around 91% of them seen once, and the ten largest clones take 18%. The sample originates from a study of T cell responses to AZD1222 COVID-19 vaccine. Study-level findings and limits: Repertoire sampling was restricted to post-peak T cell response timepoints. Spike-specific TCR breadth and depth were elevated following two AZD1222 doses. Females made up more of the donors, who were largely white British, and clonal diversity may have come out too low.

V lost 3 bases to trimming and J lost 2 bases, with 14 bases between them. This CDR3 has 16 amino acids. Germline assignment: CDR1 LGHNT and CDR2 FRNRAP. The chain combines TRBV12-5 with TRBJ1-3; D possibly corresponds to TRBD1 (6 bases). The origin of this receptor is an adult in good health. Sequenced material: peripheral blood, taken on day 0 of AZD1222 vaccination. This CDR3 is CASGFSGHTAGNTIYF. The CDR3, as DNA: TGTGCTAGTGGTTTCTCGGGACATACGGCTGGAAACACCATATATTTT.